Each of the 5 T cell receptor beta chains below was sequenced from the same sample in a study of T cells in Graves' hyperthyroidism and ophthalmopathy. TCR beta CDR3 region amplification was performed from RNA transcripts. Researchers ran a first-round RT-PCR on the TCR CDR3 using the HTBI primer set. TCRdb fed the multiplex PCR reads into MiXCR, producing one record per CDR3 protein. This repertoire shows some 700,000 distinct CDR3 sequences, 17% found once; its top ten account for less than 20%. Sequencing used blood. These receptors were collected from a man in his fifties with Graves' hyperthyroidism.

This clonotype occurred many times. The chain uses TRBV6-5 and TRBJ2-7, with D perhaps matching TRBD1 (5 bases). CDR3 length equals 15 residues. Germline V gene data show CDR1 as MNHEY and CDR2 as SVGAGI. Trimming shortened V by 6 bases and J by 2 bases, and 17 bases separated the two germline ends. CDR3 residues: CASSPTGDITYEQYF. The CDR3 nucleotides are TGTGCCAGCAGCCCCACAGGCGATATCACCTACGAGCAGTACTTC.

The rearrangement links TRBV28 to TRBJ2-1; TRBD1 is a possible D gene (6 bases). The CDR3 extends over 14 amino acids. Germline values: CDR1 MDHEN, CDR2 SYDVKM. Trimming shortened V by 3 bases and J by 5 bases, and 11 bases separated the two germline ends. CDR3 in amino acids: CASSFDRSHNEQFF. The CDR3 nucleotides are TGTGCCAGCAGTTTCGACAGGAGTCACAATGAGCAGTTCTTC.

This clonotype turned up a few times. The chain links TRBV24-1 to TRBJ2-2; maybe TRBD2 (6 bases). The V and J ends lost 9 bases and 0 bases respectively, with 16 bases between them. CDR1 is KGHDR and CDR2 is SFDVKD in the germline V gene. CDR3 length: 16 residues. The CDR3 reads CATQDRRATNTGELFF. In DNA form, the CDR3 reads TGTGCCACCCAGGATAGGAGGGCTACGAACACCGGGGAGCTGTTTTTT.

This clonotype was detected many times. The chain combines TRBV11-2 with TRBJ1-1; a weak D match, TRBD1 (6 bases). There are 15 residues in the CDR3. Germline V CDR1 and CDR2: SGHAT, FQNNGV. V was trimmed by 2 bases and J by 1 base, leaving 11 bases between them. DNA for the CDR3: TGTGCCAGCAGCTTATATACAGGGCAGAACACTGAAGCTTTCTTT. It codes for CASSLYTGQNTEAFF.

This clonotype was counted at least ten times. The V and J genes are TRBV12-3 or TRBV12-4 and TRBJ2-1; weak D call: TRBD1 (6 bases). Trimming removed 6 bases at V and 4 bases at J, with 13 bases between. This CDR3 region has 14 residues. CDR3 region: CASRNPDRYNEQFF. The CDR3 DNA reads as TGTGCCAGCAGGAACCCAGACAGGTACAATGAGCAGTTCTTC.